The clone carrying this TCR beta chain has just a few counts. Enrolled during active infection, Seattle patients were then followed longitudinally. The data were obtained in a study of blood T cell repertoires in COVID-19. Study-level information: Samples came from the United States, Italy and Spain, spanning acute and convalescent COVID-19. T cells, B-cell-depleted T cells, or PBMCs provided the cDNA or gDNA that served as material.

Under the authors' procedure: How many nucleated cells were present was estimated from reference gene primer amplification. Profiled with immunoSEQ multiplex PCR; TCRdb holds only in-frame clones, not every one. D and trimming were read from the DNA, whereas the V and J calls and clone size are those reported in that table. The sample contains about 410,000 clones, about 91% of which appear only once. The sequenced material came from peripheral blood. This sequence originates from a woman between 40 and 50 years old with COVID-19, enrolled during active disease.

CDR3 bases: TGTGCCAGCAGTTTGGTGGGGCAGTTGCCTGCAACTAATGAAAAACTGTTTTTT. This sequence encodes CASSLVGQLPATNEKLFF. The J gene is TRBJ1-4, the V gene TRBV27; D might be TRBD1 (5 bases). The CDR3 extends over 18 amino acids. Per germline, CDR1 MNHEY and CDR2 SMNVEV (reference sequence). Trimming removed 3 bases at V and 0 bases at J, with 17 bases between.